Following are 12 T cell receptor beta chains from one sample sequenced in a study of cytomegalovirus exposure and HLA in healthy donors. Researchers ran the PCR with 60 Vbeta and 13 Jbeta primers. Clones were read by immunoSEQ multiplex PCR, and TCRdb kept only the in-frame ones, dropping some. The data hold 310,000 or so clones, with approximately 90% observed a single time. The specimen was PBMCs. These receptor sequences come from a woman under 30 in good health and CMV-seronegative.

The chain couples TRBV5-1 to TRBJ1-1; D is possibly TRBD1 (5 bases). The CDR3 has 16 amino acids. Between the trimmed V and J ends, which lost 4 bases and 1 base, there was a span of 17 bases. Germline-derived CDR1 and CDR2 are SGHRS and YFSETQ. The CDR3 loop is CASSLLFGGGNTEAFF. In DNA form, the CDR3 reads TGCGCCAGCAGCCTACTTTTTGGCGGGGGGAACACTGAAGCTTTCTTT.

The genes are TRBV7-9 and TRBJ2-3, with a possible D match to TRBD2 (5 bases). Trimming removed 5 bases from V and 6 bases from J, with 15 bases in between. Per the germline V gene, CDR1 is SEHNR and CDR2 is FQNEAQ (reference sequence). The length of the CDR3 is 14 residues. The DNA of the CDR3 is TGTGCCAGCAGCCCCCCCCGGACTGGTGATACGCAGTATTTT. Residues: CASSPPRTGDTQYF.

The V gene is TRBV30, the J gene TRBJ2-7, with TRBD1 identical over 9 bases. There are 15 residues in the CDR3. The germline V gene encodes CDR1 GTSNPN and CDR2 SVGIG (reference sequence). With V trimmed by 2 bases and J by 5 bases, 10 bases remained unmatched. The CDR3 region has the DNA TGTGCCTGGAGTTCCCCCGGGACAGGGCTCAACGAGCAGTACTTC. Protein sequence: CAWSSPGTGLNEQYF.

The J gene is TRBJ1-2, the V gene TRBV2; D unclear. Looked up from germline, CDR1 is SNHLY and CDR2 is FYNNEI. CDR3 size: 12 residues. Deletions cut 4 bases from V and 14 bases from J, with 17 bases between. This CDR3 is CASSVNPILETF. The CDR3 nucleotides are TGTGCCAGCAGTGTAAATCCGATCCTCGAGACCTTC.

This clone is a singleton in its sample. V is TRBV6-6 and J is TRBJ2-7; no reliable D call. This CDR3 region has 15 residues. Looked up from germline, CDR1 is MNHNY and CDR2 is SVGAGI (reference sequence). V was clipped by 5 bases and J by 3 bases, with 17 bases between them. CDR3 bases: TGTGCCAGCAGTGCCGCGCCGACGGCGGACTACGAGCAGTACTTC. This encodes CASSAAPTADYEQYF.

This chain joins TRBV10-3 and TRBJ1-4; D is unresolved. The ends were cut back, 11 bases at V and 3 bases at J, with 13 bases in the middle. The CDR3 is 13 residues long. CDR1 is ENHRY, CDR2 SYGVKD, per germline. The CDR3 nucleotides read TGTGCCTACCGAGCGGGTGCTAATGAAAAACTGTTTTTT. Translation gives CAYRAGANEKLFF.

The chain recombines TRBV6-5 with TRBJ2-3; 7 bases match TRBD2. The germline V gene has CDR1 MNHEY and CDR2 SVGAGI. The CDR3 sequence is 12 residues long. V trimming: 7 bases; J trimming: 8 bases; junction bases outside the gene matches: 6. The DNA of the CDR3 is TGTGCCAGCACCGTAGGGGAGGGTACGCAGTATTTT. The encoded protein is CASTVGEGTQYF.

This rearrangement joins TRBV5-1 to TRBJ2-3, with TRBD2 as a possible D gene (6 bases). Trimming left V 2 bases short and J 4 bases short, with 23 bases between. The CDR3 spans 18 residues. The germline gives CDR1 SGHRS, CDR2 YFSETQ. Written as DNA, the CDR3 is TGCGCCAGCAGCTTAAGGTCCCTCGGGGGAAAAAGCTCAGATACGCAGTATTTT. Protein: CASSLRSLGGKSSDTQYF.

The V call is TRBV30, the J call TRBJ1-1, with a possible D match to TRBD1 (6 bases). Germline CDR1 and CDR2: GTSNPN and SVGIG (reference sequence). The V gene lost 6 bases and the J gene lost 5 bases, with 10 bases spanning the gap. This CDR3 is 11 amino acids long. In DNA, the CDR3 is TGTGCCTGCCTAACAGGGACTGAAGCTTTCTTT. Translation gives CACLTGTEAFF.

CDR3 sequence reads: CAWSAGGTAGYTF. CDR3 sequence (DNA): TGTGCCTGGAGTGCGGGGGGTACTGCCGGCTACACCTTC. The chain combines TRBV30 with TRBJ1-2; maybe TRBD1 (5 bases). The V end lost 1 base, the J end lost 8 bases, and 14 bases lay between the germline ends. CDR3 size: 13 residues. The germline V gene has CDR1 GTSNPN and CDR2 SVGIG (reference sequence).

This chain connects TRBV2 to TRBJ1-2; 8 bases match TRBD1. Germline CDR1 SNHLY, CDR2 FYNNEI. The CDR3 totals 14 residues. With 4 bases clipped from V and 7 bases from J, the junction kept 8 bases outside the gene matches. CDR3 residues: CASSGLRGQSGYTF. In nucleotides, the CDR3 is TGTGCCAGCAGTGGGCTCAGGGGGCAAAGTGGCTACACCTTC.

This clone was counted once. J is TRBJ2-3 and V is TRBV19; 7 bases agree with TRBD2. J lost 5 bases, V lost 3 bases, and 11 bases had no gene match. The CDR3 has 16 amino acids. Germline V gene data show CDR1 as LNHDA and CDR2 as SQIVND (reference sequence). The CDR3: CASSMASGSPLDTQYF. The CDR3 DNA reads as TGTGCCAGTAGTATGGCTAGCGGTAGTCCCCTAGATACGCAGTATTTT.